One sample yielded the 26 T cell receptor beta chains listed below, sequenced in a study of STAT5B mutations in CD4+ large granular lymphocyte leukemia. Some clones are missing from TCRdb's copy, which holds only in-frame ones; the method was immunoSEQ multiplex PCR. The sample holds more than 30,000 clones, about 89% seen once. Input material: CD4+ T cells from blood buffy coats. The receptor set was obtained from a human donor in good health.

In this sample, this clone turned up once. This chain links TRBV27 with TRBJ2-5; the D is unclear. This CDR3 contains 13 residues. Trimming cost V 5 bases and J 4 bases, with 11 bases left between them. CDR1 and CDR2 from the germline V gene are MNHEY and SMNVEV (reference sequence). DNA of the CDR3: TGTGCCAGCAGTCAAAGGCGTCTAGAGACCCAGTACTTC. This translates into CASSQRRLETQYF.

This chain joins TRBV5-4 and TRBJ2-6; D gene ambiguous. Trimming pared 0 bases from V and 1 base from J, leaving 2 bases between. The CDR3 contains 14 residues. The V gene's germline CDR1 is SGHNT and CDR2 YYREEE (reference sequence). The CDR3 loop reads CASSLDSGANVLTF. The CDR3 DNA reads TGTGCCAGCAGCTTGGATTCTGGGGCCAACGTCCTGACTTTC. The complete variable domain, with remaining parts taken from reference TRBV5-4 and TRBJ2-6, reads ETGVTQSPTHLIKTRGQQVTLRCSSQSGHNTVSWYQQALGQGPQFIFQYYREEENGRGNFPPRFSGLQFPNYSSELNVNALELDDSALYLCASSLDSGANVLTFGAGSRLTVL.

V gene TRBV6-6 combines with J gene TRBJ1-1; D gene ambiguous. V lost 2 bases, J lost 8 bases, and 6 bases lay in between. From germline, CDR1 is MNHNY and CDR2 SVGAGI (reference sequence). The CDR3 runs 11 residues. CDR3 coding DNA: TGTGCCAGCAGTTACCGGCTAGAAGCTTTCTTT. Translation: CASSYRLEAFF.

The chain links TRBV12-1 to TRBJ2-3; the D call of TRBD1 is as the table states it, not checked on the DNA. TRBV12-1 is labeled a pseudogene. CDR3 size: 19 residues. Here the CDR3 reads CASSFVWAGQCLFTDTQYF. The CDR3 coding sequence is TGTGCCAGCAGCTTTGTTTGGGCGGGACAGTGCCTATTCACAGATACGCAGTATTTT.

The chain employs TRBV2 and TRBJ2-7; D is ambiguous. The length of the CDR3 is 14 residues. V was clipped by 2 bases and J by 0 bases, with 8 bases between them. From germline, CDR1 is SNHLY and CDR2 FYNNEI. The CDR3 DNA is TGTGCCAGCAGTGAACACGTCAACTCCTACGAGCAGTACTTC. Its translation is CASSEHVNSYEQYF.

This clone was observed a single time. The chain uses TRBV5-1 and TRBJ1-1; D is perhaps TRBD1 (5 bases). The germline V and J ends were trimmed by 0 bases and 4 bases, with 13 bases remaining between them. Per the germline V gene, CDR1 is SGHRS and CDR2 is YFSETQ. The CDR3 extends over 15 amino acids. CDR3 sequence (DNA): TGCGCCAGCAGCTTGGAGGGCGTGGGGCGCACTGAAGCTTTCTTT. It translates to CASSLEGVGRTEAFF.

V gene TRBV2 combines with J gene TRBJ1-1, with D uncertain. V was clipped by 3 bases and J by 1 base, with 9 bases between them. Germline V gives CDR1 SNHLY, CDR2 FYNNEI. The CDR3 loop spans 14 amino acids. CDR3 nucleotides: TGTGCCAGCAGTGAGGACCGGGGGAACACTGAAGCTTTCTTT. Its translation is CASSEDRGNTEAFF.

The chain joins TRBV5-1 to TRBJ2-7; a possible D gene is TRBD2 (6 bases). The germline V gene encodes CDR1 SGHRS and CDR2 YFSETQ. CDR3 length equals 14 residues. The V end was cut by 4 bases, the J end by 4 bases, with 15 bases between. The CDR3 DNA is TGCGCCAGCAGCATATCTTCTAGCGAATACGAGCAGTACTTC. Protein: CASSISSSEYEQYF.

This clone was picked up a small number of times. J is TRBJ1-1 and V is TRBV27; D is perhaps TRBD1 (5 bases). The germline gives CDR1 MNHEY, CDR2 SMNVEV (reference sequence). The CDR3 loop spans 14 amino acids. Deletions cut 7 bases from V and 6 bases from J, with 18 bases between. The DNA for the CDR3 is TGTGCCAGCACTCCCCGGGGGTTCTTCTCTGAAGCTTTCTTT. Translation: CASTPRGFFSEAFF.

This chain joins TRBV4-1 and TRBJ2-3, with 7 bases matching TRBD2. Germline assignment: CDR1 MGHRA and CDR2 YSYEKL. V gave up 1 base and J gave up 1 base; unmatched junction bases: 8. This CDR3 has 17 residues. CDR3 in DNA: TGCGCCAGCAGCCAAGGGAGCGGGACCCAGGGCACAGATACGCAGTATTTT. It translates to CASSQGSGTQGTDTQYF.

V usage is TRBV5-8 and J usage is TRBJ1-1; D is ambiguous. Trimming took off 0 bases at V and 8 bases at J, with 11 bases between the two ends. The CDR3 has 13 residues. Per germline, CDR1 SGHTS and CDR2 YDEGEE. CDR3: CASSLVWSAEAFF. In DNA form, the CDR3 reads TGTGCCAGCAGCTTGGTCTGGAGCGCCGAAGCTTTCTTT.

This chain uses TRBV29-1 with TRBJ2-1; maybe TRBD1 (6 bases). Germline CDR1 and CDR2: SQVTM and ANQGSEA. With 0 bases removed from V and 2 bases from J, the gap between germline ends came to 11 bases. The CDR3 loop spans 15 amino acids. CDR3 nucleotides: TGCAGCGTTGAAGATCGGGCAGGGGCCTACAATGAGCAGTTCTTC. This sequence encodes CSVEDRAGAYNEQFF.

This clone showed up just once. The rearrangement uses TRBV12-5 and TRBJ1-2, with D possibly TRBD1 on 5 matching bases. Per germline, CDR1 LGHNT and CDR2 FRNRAP. The CDR3 has 14 amino acids. CDR3 DNA sequence: TGTGCCACCGGCCCGACAGCTAGCGACTATGGCTACACCTTC. This encodes CATGPTASDYGYTF.

The chain has TRBV4-2 and TRBJ1-5, with TRBD1 as a possible D gene (5 bases). The V end was cut by 2 bases, the J end by 3 bases, with 14 bases between. The germline CDR1 and CDR2 sequences are LGHNA and YNFKEQ. This CDR3 contains 16 residues. In DNA, the CDR3 is TGTGCCAGCAGCCAATTGTTTGGGGGGAACAATCAGCCCCAGCATTTT. Protein: CASSQLFGGNNQPQHF.

The rearrangement joins TRBV28 to TRBJ1-2; TRBD1 aligns across 10 bases. The germline gives CDR1 MDHEN, CDR2 SYDVKM. V was pared by 4 bases and J by 3 bases, with 8 bases of the junction left unmatched. The CDR3 runs to 16 residues. The CDR3 reads CASSSPPGTGDYGYTF. As DNA, the CDR3 is TGTGCCAGCAGTTCCCCACCCGGGACAGGGGACTATGGCTACACCTTC.

The V and J genes are TRBV5-8 and TRBJ1-1; 7 positions match TRBD1. V shed 0 bases and J 1 base; nucleotides not matched to a gene: 12. Germline CDR1 reads SGHTS; CDR2 reads YDEGEE. This CDR3 has 18 residues. CDR3 amino acids: CASSLDDREDGGNTEAFF. DNA of the CDR3: TGTGCCAGCAGCTTGGATGACAGGGAGGATGGTGGGAACACTGAAGCTTTCTTT. The complete variable domain, with remaining parts taken from reference TRBV5-8 and TRBJ1-1, reads EAGVTQSPTHLIKTRGQQATLRCSPISGHTSVYWYQQALGLGLQFLLWYDEGEERNRGNFPPRFSGRQFPNYSSELNVNALELEDSALYLCASSLDDREDGGNTEAFFGQGTRLTVV.

Only one count was recorded for this clone. The chain carries TRBV10-2 and TRBJ1-1, with D possibly TRBD1 on 6 matching bases. In germline, CDR1 is WSHSY, CDR2 SAAADI. The CDR3 loop spans 13 amino acids. Trimming cost V 4 bases and J 4 bases, with 10 bases left between them. The CDR3 is CASSVAGATEAFF. The CDR3 coding sequence is TGCGCCAGCAGTGTTGCAGGGGCCACTGAAGCTTTCTTT.

V and J are TRBV5-1 and TRBJ2-3; 12 nucleotides agree with TRBD2. With V trimmed by 5 bases and J by 4 bases, 8 bases remained unmatched. The CDR3 has 16 amino acids. Germline-derived CDR1 and CDR2 are SGHRS and YFSETQ. In DNA form, the CDR3 reads TGCGCCAGCAGGTCCGGACTAGCGGGATACGCAGATACGCAGTATTTT. Amino acids: CASRSGLAGYADTQYF.

The gene calls are TRBV28 and TRBJ1-1; D uncertain. The CDR3 is 13 residues long. V was clipped by 2 bases and J by 3 bases, with 7 bases between them. CDR1 is MDHEN, CDR2 SYDVKM, per germline. CDR3 DNA sequence: TGTGCCAGCAGTTTACGGCTGTACACTGAAGCTTTCTTT. It specifies CASSLRLYTEAFF.

The chain is built from TRBV5-4 and TRBJ2-3; D is tentatively TRBD1 or TRBD2 (5 bases each). The CDR3 has 15 amino acids. V was trimmed by 4 bases and J by 2 bases, leaving 14 bases between them. Germline-derived CDR1 and CDR2 are SGHNT and YYREEE (reference sequence). The CDR3 loop is CASSRTGRFTDTQYF. In nucleotides, the CDR3 is TGTGCCAGCAGCCGTACGGGGCGATTCACAGATACGCAGTATTTT.

This clone has only a few counts. The chain uses TRBV5-6 and TRBJ1-4, with no clear D. Trimming cost V 1 base and J 1 base, with 8 bases left between them. The CDR3 runs 15 residues. Germline V gene data show CDR1 as SGHDT and CDR2 as YYEEEE. CDR3: CASSLNPGTNEKLFF. The CDR3 DNA is TGTGCCAGCAGCTTGAATCCTGGAACTAATGAAAAACTGTTTTTT.

The rearrangement uses TRBV19 and TRBJ2-5, with D unresolved. Germline V gene sequence: CDR1 LNHDA, CDR2 SQIVND (reference sequence). This CDR3 region has 15 residues. V gave up 3 bases and J gave up 3 bases, with 14 bases separating them. The CDR3 DNA reads as TGTGCCAGTAGTATCGTACAGAGCACAGAAGAGACCCAGTACTTC. Translating it yields CASSIVQSTEETQYF.

This clone was observed a few times. V usage is TRBV28 and J usage is TRBJ1-2; 7 nucleotides agree with TRBD1. There are 16 residues in the CDR3. V shed 5 bases and J 3 bases; nucleotides not matched to a gene: 12. Germline V gene data show CDR1 as MDHEN and CDR2 as SYDVKM. As DNA, the CDR3 is TGTGCCAGCAGTCAAACCTGGGACAGTAGGGACTATGGCTACACCTTC. Encoded protein: CASSQTWDSRDYGYTF.

J is TRBJ2-5 and V is TRBV15, with 8 bases identical to TRBD1. Germline-derived CDR1 and CDR2 are LNHNV and YYDKDF (reference sequence). The V gene end was trimmed by 0 bases and the J gene end by 5 bases; junction bases not matched to a gene: 2. The CDR3 covers 14 residues. The CDR3 loop reads CATSRDQGAETQYF. The CDR3 nucleotides read TGTGCCACCAGCAGAGATCAGGGGGCGGAGACCCAGTACTTC.

As DNA, the CDR3 is TGCGCCAGCAGCCCAGGGACTACCTGGGGTCAGCCCCAGCATTTT. This encodes CASSPGTTWGQPQHF. The chain has TRBV5-1 and TRBJ1-5; D is perhaps TRBD1 (5 bases). Trimming removed 4 bases at V and 6 bases at J, with 17 bases between. The CDR3 consists of 15 residues. The V gene's germline CDR1 is SGHRS and CDR2 YFSETQ.

The chain combines TRBV27 with TRBJ1-4; 11 bases align to TRBD1. The germline V gene has CDR1 MNHEY and CDR2 SMNVEV (reference sequence). After removal of 5 bases from V and 8 bases from J, the junction contained 10 bases not matched to a gene. The CDR3 is 16 residues long. The CDR3 nucleotides read TGTGCCAGCAGTCGGGGACTTGGGACAGGGGGAGAAAAACTGTTTTTT. This encodes CASSRGLGTGGEKLFF.